This T cell receptor beta chain stems from a study of CD8+CD57+ T cells in acquired aplastic anemia. V dropped 0 bases and J dropped 5 bases, with 13 bases sitting between them. There are 16 residues in the CDR3. CDR1 is SEHNR, CDR2 FQNEAQ, per germline (reference sequence). The use of genomic DNA as template underpinned the TCR beta VDJ and CDR3 profiling. TCRdb re-called the reads with MiXCR, one entry per CDR3 protein. This sample has roughly 180,000 distinct CDR3 sequences, with less than 65% found just once. This TCR was recovered from a human donor with severe aplastic anemia or a healthy control (not recorded which). The sequencing input was sorted CD4+, CD8+, or CD8+CD57+ T cells (not recorded which) from PBMCs. The rearrangement uses TRBV7-9 and TRBJ2-2; D is perhaps TRBD1 (6 bases). CDR3 DNA: TGTGCCAGCAGCTTAGCAAGTCAAAGGGGGACCGGGGAGCTGTTTTTT. Amino acids: CASSLASQRGTGELFF.